The 12 T cell receptor beta chains below were found in one sample sequenced in a study of identical twins. TCRdb used MiXCR to reprocess the 5' RACE reads, holding one entry per CDR3 protein. This sample has roughly 540,000 distinct CDR3 sequences, with 20% to 25% found just once. These data also featured in a second study, about T cells expressing NK-cell markers.

The sequencing input was CD4+ T cells sorted from blood. Every receptor here comes from a woman between 18 and 29 years old in good health.

In this sample, this clonotype turned up many times. The chain couples TRBV20-1 to TRBJ2-1; no definite D call. V was pared by 4 bases and J by 7 bases, with 14 bases between. The germline gives CDR1 DFQATT, CDR2 SNEGSKA (reference sequence). The CDR3 is made up of 13 amino acids. The CDR3 DNA follows: TGCAGTGCTAAAACGACACTGAAAAATGAGCAGTTCTTC. The encoded protein is CSAKTTLKNEQFF.

The rearrangement joins TRBV9 to TRBJ2-7; D unresolved. V shed 0 bases and J shed 6 bases, with 10 bases lying between them. This CDR3 contains 13 residues. CDR1 SGDLS and CDR2 YYNGEE come from the germline V gene. This chain's CDR3 is CASSVAERSEQYF. CDR3 nucleotide sequence: TGTGCCAGCAGCGTAGCTGAGAGGAGCGAGCAGTACTTC. Complete variable domain (other parts from reference TRBV9 and TRBJ2-7): DSGVTQTPKHLITATGQRVTLRCSPRSGDLSVYWYQQSLDQGLQFLIQYYNGEERAKGNILERFSAQQFPDLHSELNLSSLELGDSALYFCASSVAERSEQYFGPGTRLTVT.

The CDR3 is CASSRGVLDEQYF. The CDR3 region has the DNA TGTGCCAGCAGCCGGGGGGTTTTGGACGAGCAGTACTTC. The chain couples TRBV7-3 to TRBJ2-7; 7 bases are a match to TRBD2. Germline V gives CDR1 SGHTA, CDR2 FQGTGA. The CDR3 has 13 amino acids. V was clipped by 5 bases and J by 5 bases; unmatched bases: 6.

The genes are TRBV20-1 and TRBJ2-5; 7 nucleotides agree with TRBD2. This CDR3 has 13 residues. CDR1 DFQATT and CDR2 SNEGSKA come from the germline V gene (reference sequence). The CDR3 loop is CSSGGSLTETQYF. DNA for the CDR3: TGCAGCAGTGGCGGGAGCTTAACAGAGACCCAGTACTTC.

A few counts support this clonotype. The V gene is TRBV10-2, the J gene TRBJ2-3, with 10 bases matching TRBD2. Unmatched junction bases numbered 11, after V lost 5 bases and J lost 6 bases. CDR1 and CDR2 (germline): WSHSY, SAAADI. This CDR3 is 16 amino acids long. CDR3 bases: TGCGCCAGCAGTAATGCAGCGGGAGGGCCTCTCGATACGCAGTATTTT. Translating gives CASSNAAGGPLDTQYF.

J is TRBJ2-5 and V is TRBV12-3 or TRBV12-4, with D perhaps matching TRBD1 (5 bases). V lost 6 bases and J 1 base, leaving 9 bases between the germline ends. This CDR3 is built from 13 residues. The CDR3 nucleotides are TGTGCCAGCAGCCGACAGACCCAAGAGACCCAGTACTTC. It encodes CASSRQTQETQYF.

This rearrangement joins TRBV20-1 to TRBJ2-4; D is possibly TRBD1 or TRBD2 (5 bases each). This CDR3 has 15 amino acids. From germline, CDR1 is DFQATT and CDR2 SNEGSKA (reference sequence). The ends were cut back, 7 bases at V and 3 bases at J, with 19 bases in the middle. The CDR3 is CSVRRDPLGKNIQYF. The CDR3 nucleotides are TGCAGTGTGAGACGGGACCCTCTGGGCAAAAACATTCAGTACTTC.

The chain recombines TRBV2 with TRBJ1-1; possible D gene TRBD1, 5 bases. Germline CDR1 is SNHLY and CDR2 is FYNNEI. Trimming left V 4 bases short and J 7 bases short, with 13 bases between. The length of the CDR3 is 13 residues. CDR3 protein: CASSGLGVGEAFF. CDR3 nucleotides: TGTGCCAGCAGTGGTTTGGGGGTCGGTGAAGCTTTCTTT.

There are a few counts of this clonotype. V usage is TRBV20-1 and J usage is TRBJ2-1, with D possibly being TRBD2 (6 bases). This CDR3 contains 15 residues. With 3 bases removed from V and 3 bases from J, the gap between germline ends came to 15 bases. Germline CDR1 is DFQATT and CDR2 is SNEGSKA (reference sequence). Here the CDR3 reads CSASPGLGNYNEQFF. The CDR3, as DNA: TGCAGTGCTAGCCCGGGACTGGGGAACTACAATGAGCAGTTCTTC.

This clonotype has just a few counts. This rearrangement joins TRBV18 to TRBJ2-3; D not resolved. The germline CDR1 and CDR2 sequences are KGHSH and LQKENI. V lost 3 bases and J lost 6, with 10 bases in between. This CDR3 comprises 13 residues. The CDR3 region has the DNA TGTGCCAGCTCACCCGAGTCATCGGATACGCAGTATTTT. Translated: CASSPESSDTQYF.

This clonotype turned up a few times. The genes are TRBV3-1 and TRBJ2-5; no firm D call. Germline-derived CDR1 and CDR2 are LGHDT and YNNKEL (reference sequence). The V gene lost 3 bases and the J gene lost 7 bases, with 3 bases spanning the gap. The CDR3 runs 10 residues. This CDR3 is CASSHGTQYF. For the CDR3, the DNA is TGTGCCAGCAGCCACGGGACCCAGTACTTC.

This clonotype was found a few times. V is TRBV7-2 and J is TRBJ2-3, with 8 positions matching TRBD2. Per the germline V gene, CDR1 is SGHTA and CDR2 is FQGNSA. V shed 1 base and J 8 bases; nucleotides not matched to a gene: 2. The CDR3 length is 13 residues. In DNA, the CDR3 is TGTGCCAGCAGCTTAGACGGGGGGGGTACGCAGTATTTT. This gives the protein CASSLDGGGTQYF.